Listed below are T cell receptor beta chains from one sample, sequenced in a study of blood T cell repertoires in COVID-19. Generated by immunoSEQ multiplex PCR, the TCRdb table keeps only in-frame clones and is missing some. Here the sample spans roughly 340,000 clones, around 87% being singletons. Sequencing was carried out using peripheral blood. The source of these receptors is a woman between 50 and 59 years old with COVID-19, enrolled during active disease. Both conserved end residues are part of each CDR3. Size is stated for part of the rows, as once, few or many counts, or as a class when the clone is expanded.

NA	TRBJ1-2	TRBV6-6	CASSSTGPASNYGYTF
NA	TRBJ2-7	TRBV10-1	CASSPPAGGPSEQYF
NA	TRBJ2-3	TRBV24-1	CATSDPGTSGGPTDTQYF
NA	TRBJ2-3	TRBV9	CASSARGGRAMTDTQYF
NA	TRBJ2-3	TRBV11-1	CASRPTSGTTDTQYF
NA	TRBJ1-1	TRBV9	CASSAKQGSYDYTEAFF
NA	TRBJ1-2	TRBV7-9	CASSTQGTQGAGYGYTF
few	TRBJ2-1	TRBV4-2	CASSQGLADYNEQFF
NA	TRBJ2-7	TRBV6-6	CASSFTGGYEQYF
NA	TRBJ2-7	TRBV15	CATSRPGQVFEQYF
once	TRBJ2-2	TRBV5-1	CASSWHVGRTDTGELFF
NA	TRBJ1-6	TRBV6-6	CASSLLPSYNSPLHF
NA	TRBJ1-3	TRBV7-9	CASRQGASGNTIYF
NA	TRBJ2-7	TRBV19	CASSIGIAGGEQYF
NA	TRBJ2-3	TRBV7-3	CASSLSGRAWGDTQYF
NA	TRBJ1-6	TRBV27	CASRTVQGIYNSPLHF
NA	TRBJ2-1	TRBV10-3	CAISEFEFF
NA	TRBJ2-1	TRBV7-8	CASSQGLAGVGEQFF
few	TRBJ1-5	TRBV5-8	CASSFGTGTNQPQHF
NA	TRBJ2-2	TRBV27	CASSFEVSTGELFF
once	TRBJ1-5	TRBV3-1/TRBV3-2	CASSPQLGQGSGGRDQPQHF
once	TRBJ2-7	TRBV6-5	CASRASGTNEQYF
NA	TRBJ1-1	TRBV9	CASSVGQAATEAFF
NA	TRBJ1-5	TRBV4-2	CASSQEATNGAQPQHF
NA	TRBJ1-1	TRBV2	CASSEALQVPEAFF
NA	TRBJ2-2	TRBV6-5	CASSSSRVPGELFF
NA	TRBJ1-2	TRBV5-8	CASSLADSDGYTF
NA	TRBJ2-7	TRBV30	CAWSPLSNSGLDEQYF
NA	TRBJ2-3	TRBV9	CASDRDNADTQYF
NA	TRBJ1-6	TRBV5-4	CASSPHVGGLTPLHF
NA	TRBJ2-2	TRBV3-1/TRBV3-2	CASSQDAGAGELFF
NA	TRBJ2-3	TRBV7-2	CASSFSAGGPNTQYF
NA	TRBJ1-2	TRBV7-9	CASSPGGPAGGYTF
NA	TRBJ2-6	TRBV6-5	CASSYRGGAGANVLTF
NA	TRBJ2-7	TRBV13	CASSLRAGGRQEQYF
NA	TRBJ2-3	TRBV3-1/TRBV3-2	CASSQARLAGGSDTQYF
NA	TRBJ1-1	TRBV3-1/TRBV3-2	CASTKTTGNTEAFF
NA	TRBJ2-7	TRBV7-2	CASSRLAGTYEQYF
once	TRBJ1-2	TRBV6-5	CASSSYLVGGGYTF
NA	TRBJ2-2	TRBV5-1	CASSVRHRNTNTGELFF
NA	TRBJ1-1	TRBV25-1	CASSDAGTGGTEAFF
NA	TRBJ2-7	TRBV6-5	CASRAGQGLPEQYF
NA	TRBJ2-4	TRBV30	CAWAPQKNIQYF
NA	TRBJ1-2	TRBV3-1/TRBV3-2	CASSLAGYGYTF
NA	TRBJ1-1	TRBV5-4	CASSGTGGRNTEAFF
NA	TRBJ1-1	TRBV7-3	CASSLRRGNTEAFF
NA	TRBJ2-7	TRBV6-1	CASSVGALSGSPYEQYF
NA	TRBJ2-5	TRBV5-1	CASGGRVQETQYF
once	TRBJ2-1	TRBV3-1/TRBV3-2	CASSQEEGGRADEQFF
NA	TRBJ2-3	TRBV5-6	CASSLKQGGTDTQYF
NA	TRBJ2-1	TRBV5-1	CASSLEDGRDNEQFF
NA	TRBJ1-2	TRBV28	CASSPRVDDLYGYTF
NA	TRBJ2-7	TRBV5-1	CASTSTGGTYEQYF
NA	TRBJ1-2	TRBV11-2	CASSLDWGTLYTF
NA	TRBJ1-3	TRBV30	CAWRPGHSGNTIYF
NA	TRBJ2-3	TRBV12-3/TRBV12-4	CASSYFTDTQYF
NA	TRBJ1-3	TRBV19	CASSVYGTPSGNTIYF
NA	TRBJ1-2	TRBV25-1	CASSEWAENYGYTF
NA	TRBJ1-4	TRBV7-2	CASSLAGANEKLFF